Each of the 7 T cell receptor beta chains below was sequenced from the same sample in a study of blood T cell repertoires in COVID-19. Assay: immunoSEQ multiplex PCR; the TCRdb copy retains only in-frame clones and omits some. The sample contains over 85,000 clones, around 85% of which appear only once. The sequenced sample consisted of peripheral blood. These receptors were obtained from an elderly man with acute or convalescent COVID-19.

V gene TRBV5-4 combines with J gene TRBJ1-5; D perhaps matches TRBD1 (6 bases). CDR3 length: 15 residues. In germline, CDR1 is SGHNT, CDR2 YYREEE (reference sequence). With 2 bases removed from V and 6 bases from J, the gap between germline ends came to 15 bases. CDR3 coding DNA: TGTGCCAGCAGCTTAGCTCAGGGGTGGGGTCAGCCCCAGCATTTT. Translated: CASSLAQGWGQPQHF.

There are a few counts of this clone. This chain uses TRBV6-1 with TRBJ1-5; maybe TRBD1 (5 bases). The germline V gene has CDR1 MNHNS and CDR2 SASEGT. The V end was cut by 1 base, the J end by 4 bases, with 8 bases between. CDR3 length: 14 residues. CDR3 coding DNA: TGTGCCAGCAGTGAAGGGGGCAAGAATCAGCCCCAGCATTTT. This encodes CASSEGGKNQPQHF.

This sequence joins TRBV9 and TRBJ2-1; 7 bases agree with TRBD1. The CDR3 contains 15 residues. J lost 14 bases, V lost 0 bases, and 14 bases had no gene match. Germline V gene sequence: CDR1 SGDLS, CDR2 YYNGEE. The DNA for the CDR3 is TGTGCCAGCAGCGTAGAGGGACAGCATCGAGGACGCAAGTTCTTC. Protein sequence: CASSVEGQHRGRKFF. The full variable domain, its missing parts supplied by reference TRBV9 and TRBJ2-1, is DSGVTQTPKHLITATGQRVTLRCSPRSGDLSVYWYQQSLDQGLQFLIQYYNGEERAKGNILERFSAQQFPDLHSELNLSSLELGDSALYFCASSVEGQHRGRKFFGPGTRLTVL.

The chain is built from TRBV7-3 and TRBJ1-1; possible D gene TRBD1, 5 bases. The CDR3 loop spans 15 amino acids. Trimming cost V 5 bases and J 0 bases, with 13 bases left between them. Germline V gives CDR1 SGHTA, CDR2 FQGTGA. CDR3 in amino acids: CASSVLTAMNTEAFF. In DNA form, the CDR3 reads TGTGCCAGCAGCGTCCTGACAGCTATGAACACTGAAGCTTTCTTT. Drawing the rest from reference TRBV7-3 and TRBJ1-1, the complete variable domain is GAGVSQTPSNKVTEKGKYVELRCDPISGHTALYWYRQSLGQGPEFLIYFQGTGAADDSGLPNDRFFAVRPEGSVSTLKIQRTERGDSAVYLCASSVLTAMNTEAFFGQGTRLTVV.

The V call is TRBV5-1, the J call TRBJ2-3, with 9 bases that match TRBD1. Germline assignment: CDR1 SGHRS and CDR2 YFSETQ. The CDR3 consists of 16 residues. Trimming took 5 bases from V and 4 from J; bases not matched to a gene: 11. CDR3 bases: TGCGCCAGCAGTAAAGAGACAGGGGGAGAATCAGATACGCAGTATTTT. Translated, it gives CASSKETGGESDTQYF.

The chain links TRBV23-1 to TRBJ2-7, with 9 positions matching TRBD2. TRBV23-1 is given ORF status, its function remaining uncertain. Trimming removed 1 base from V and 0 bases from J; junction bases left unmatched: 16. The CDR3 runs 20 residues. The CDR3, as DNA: TGCGCCAGCAGTCAATTCGGTGGTAGCGGGAGTGTGGTGGTCTCCTACGAGCAGTACTTC. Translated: CASSQFGGSGSVVVSYEQYF.

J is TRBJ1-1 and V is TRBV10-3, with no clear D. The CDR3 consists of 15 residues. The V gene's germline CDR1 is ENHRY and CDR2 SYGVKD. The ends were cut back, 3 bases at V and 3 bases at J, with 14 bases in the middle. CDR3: CAISDLRVRDTEAFF. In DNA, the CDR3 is TGTGCCATCAGTGATTTACGGGTCCGGGACACTGAAGCTTTCTTT.